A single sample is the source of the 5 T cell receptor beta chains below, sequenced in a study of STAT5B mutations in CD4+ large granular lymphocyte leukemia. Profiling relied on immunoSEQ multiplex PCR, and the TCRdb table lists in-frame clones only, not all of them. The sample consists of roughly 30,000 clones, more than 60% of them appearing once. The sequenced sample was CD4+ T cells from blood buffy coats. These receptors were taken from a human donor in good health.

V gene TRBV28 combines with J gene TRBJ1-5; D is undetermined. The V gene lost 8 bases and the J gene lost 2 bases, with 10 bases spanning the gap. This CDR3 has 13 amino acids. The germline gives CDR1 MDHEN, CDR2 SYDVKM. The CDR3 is CASERAGNQPQHF. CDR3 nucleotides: TGTGCCAGCGAAAGGGCCGGCAATCAGCCCCAGCATTTT.

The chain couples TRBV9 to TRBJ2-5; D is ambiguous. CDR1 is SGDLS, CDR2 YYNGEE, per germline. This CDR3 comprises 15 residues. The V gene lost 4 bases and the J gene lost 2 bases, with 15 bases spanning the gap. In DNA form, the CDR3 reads TGTGCCAGCAGCCCAAGTAACAGTTGGCAAGAGACCCAGTACTTC. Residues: CASSPSNSWQETQYF.

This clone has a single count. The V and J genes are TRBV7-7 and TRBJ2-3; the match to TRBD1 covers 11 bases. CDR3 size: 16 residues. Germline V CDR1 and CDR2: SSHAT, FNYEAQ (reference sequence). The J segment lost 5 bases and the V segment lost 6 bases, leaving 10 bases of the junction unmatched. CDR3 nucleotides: TGTGCCAGCAGTAAAGGACAGGGGGCGCAAAGAGATACGCAGTATTTT. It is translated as CASSKGQGAQRDTQYF.

CDR3 sequence: CASSLAGTDTQYF. The CDR3 bases are TGTGCCAGCAGCCTAGCGGGCACAGATACGCAGTATTTT. The chain joins TRBV5-4 to TRBJ2-3, with 7 positions matching TRBD2. Trimming at V came to 4 bases and at J to 1 base, leaving 0 bases not matched to a gene. Germline loops: CDR1 SGHNT, CDR2 YYREEE (reference sequence). The CDR3 is 13 residues long.

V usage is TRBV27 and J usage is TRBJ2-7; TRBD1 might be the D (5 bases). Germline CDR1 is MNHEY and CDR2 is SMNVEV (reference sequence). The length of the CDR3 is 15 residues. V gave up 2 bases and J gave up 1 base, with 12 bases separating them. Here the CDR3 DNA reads TGTGCCAGCAGTTTAGACAGCGAAAAGTCCTACGAGCAGTACTTC. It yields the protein CASSLDSEKSYEQYF.